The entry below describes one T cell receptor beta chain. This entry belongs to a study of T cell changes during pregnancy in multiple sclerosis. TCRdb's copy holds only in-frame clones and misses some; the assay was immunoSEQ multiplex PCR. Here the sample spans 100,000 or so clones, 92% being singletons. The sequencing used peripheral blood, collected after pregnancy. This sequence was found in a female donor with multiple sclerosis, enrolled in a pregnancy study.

In DNA, the CDR3 is TGTGCCAGCAGTTACACCAGGGTTGGTGAGACCCAGTACTTC. Protein sequence: CASSYTRVGETQYF. The genes are TRBV6-6 and TRBJ2-5; D possibly corresponds to TRBD1 (5 bases). The CDR3 consists of 14 residues. The V end lost 2 bases, the J end lost 5 bases, and 12 bases lay between the germline ends. The germline gives CDR1 MNHNY, CDR2 SVGAGI (reference sequence).